Below, 8 T cell receptor beta chains from the same sample are listed, as sequenced in a study of blood T cell repertoires in COVID-19. The data were produced by immunoSEQ multiplex PCR, yet TCRdb's version contains in-frame clones alone and is incomplete. The data hold approximately 230,000 clones, with 80% to 90% observed a single time. The sequencing input was PBMCs or T cells enriched from blood (not recorded which). These receptors were taken from a woman aged 45-59 years with acute COVID-19.

This clone has just a few counts. The chain is built from TRBV7-2 and TRBJ1-2; TRBD1 aligns across 7 bases. CDR3 length: 12 amino acids. V dropped 5 bases and J dropped 8; count of bases not matched to a gene: 5. Germline CDR1 SGHTA, CDR2 FQGNSA. The CDR3 coding sequence is TGTGCCAGCAGCCCAGACAGGGTAGGCTACACCTTC. Its protein is CASSPDRVGYTF.

This clone was recorded a few times. This chain uses TRBV28 with TRBJ2-7; D is perhaps TRBD2 (5 bases). Germline lookup yields CDR1 MDHEN and CDR2 SYDVKM. This CDR3 comprises 13 residues. V lost 9 bases to trimming and J lost 3 bases, with 15 bases between them. The CDR3 loop is CASQMVGGYEQYF. CDR3 coding DNA: TGTGCCAGTCAAATGGTAGGAGGCTACGAGCAGTACTTC.

V gene TRBV18 combines with J gene TRBJ2-1, with TRBD2 matching 14 bases. From germline, CDR1 is KGHSH and CDR2 LQKENI. This CDR3 has 16 residues. V lost 3 bases to trimming and J lost 7 bases; unmatched junction nucleotides: 5. CDR3 in DNA: TGTGCCAGCTCACCGACTAGCGGGAGGGTTTTTAATGAGCAGTTCTTC. Translating it yields CASSPTSGRVFNEQFF.

The gene calls are TRBV4-3 and TRBJ2-6; 11 bases line up with TRBD2. Trimming cost V 3 bases and J 0 bases; bases outside gene matches: 7. This CDR3 region has 19 residues. The germline CDR1 and CDR2 sequences are LGHNA and YSLEER. In nucleotides, the CDR3 is TGCGCCAGCAGCCAGTTGGGACTAGCGGACGGCTCTGGGGCCAACGTCCTGACTTTC. Translated, it gives CASSQLGLADGSGANVLTF.

A single count supports this clone. The chain combines TRBV27 with TRBJ1-5; D perhaps matches TRBD1 (6 bases). Trimming took 4 bases from V and 3 from J, leaving 22 bases between them. There are 18 residues in the CDR3. Per germline, CDR1 MNHEY and CDR2 SMNVEV (reference sequence). This CDR3 is CASSSASGGGRFNQPQHF. CDR3 DNA sequence: TGTGCCAGCAGTTCCGCCTCGGGGGGGGGCCGCTTCAATCAGCCCCAGCATTTT.

This clone was observed a handful of times. The V call is TRBV28, the J call TRBJ2-1, with D possibly TRBD1 on 6 matching bases. This CDR3 is built from 15 residues. Deletions cut 5 bases from V and 8 bases from J, with 19 bases between. From germline, CDR1 is MDHEN and CDR2 SYDVKM. The CDR3 DNA reads TGTGCCAGCAGTCCCCACAGGGATGTGTCCTATGAGCAGTTCTTC. Protein: CASSPHRDVSYEQFF.

This clone appeared a few times. The chain combines TRBV7-3 with TRBJ2-2; 7 bases are a match to TRBD2. With V trimmed by 5 bases and J by 1 base, 7 bases remained unmatched. The germline V gene has CDR1 SGHTA and CDR2 FQGTGA. CDR3 length equals 16 residues. The CDR3 sequence is CASSPQSGMNTGELFF. CDR3 coding DNA: TGTGCCAGCAGCCCTCAGAGCGGGATGAACACCGGGGAGCTGTTTTTT.

The chain joins TRBV28 to TRBJ2-7; 8 nucleotides line up with TRBD1. CDR1 is MDHEN, CDR2 SYDVKM, per germline. This CDR3 is 14 amino acids long. V dropped 3 bases and J dropped 4; count of bases not matched to a gene: 5. Here the CDR3 reads CASSFWTGSYEQYF. CDR3 coding DNA: TGTGCCAGCAGTTTTTGGACAGGGTCGTACGAGCAGTACTTC.